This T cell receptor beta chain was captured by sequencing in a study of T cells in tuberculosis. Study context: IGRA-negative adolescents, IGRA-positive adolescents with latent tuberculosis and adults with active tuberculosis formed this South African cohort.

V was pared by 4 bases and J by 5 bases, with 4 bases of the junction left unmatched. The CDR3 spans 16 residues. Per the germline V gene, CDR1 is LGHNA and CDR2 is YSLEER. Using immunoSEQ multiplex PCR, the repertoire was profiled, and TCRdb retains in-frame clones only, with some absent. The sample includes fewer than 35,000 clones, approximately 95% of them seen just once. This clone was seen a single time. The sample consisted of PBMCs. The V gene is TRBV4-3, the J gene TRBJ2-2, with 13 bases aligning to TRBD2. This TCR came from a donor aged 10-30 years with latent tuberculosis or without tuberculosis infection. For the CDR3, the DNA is TGCGCCAGCAGCCCCCGGACTAGCGGGAGTACCGGGGAGCTGTTTTTT. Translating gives CASSPRTSGSTGELFF.